This TCR beta chain emerged from a study of blood T cell repertoires in COVID-19. Germline CDR1 LGHNT, CDR2 FRNRAP. The CDR3 totals 13 residues. V was cut by 7 bases and J by 6 bases, with 15 bases left in between. This clone was recorded only once. In the authors' workflow: Reference gene primer amplification gave nucleated cell count estimates. The data were produced by immunoSEQ multiplex PCR, yet TCRdb's version contains in-frame clones alone and is incomplete. Clone size and V and J calls were adopted from that table, with D and trimming inferred from the DNA. In the table there are 200,000 to 250,000 clones, over 80% of which are singletons. Participants were aged about 18 to 100 years from roughly 26 US areas.

V is TRBV12-5 and J is TRBJ1-2, with D possibly TRBD1 on 5 matching bases. Sequenced sample: PBMCs or T cells enriched from blood (not recorded which). The clonotype comes from a woman in her forties who had recovered from COVID-19. The CDR3 bases are TGTGCTAGTGCCTATAGCGGGGGAGATGGCTACACCTTC. Translation: CASAYSGGDGYTF.